This record looks at one T cell receptor (beta chain) sequence and its context. This record belongs to a study of control samples from healthy donors and cancer patients. Generated by immunoSEQ multiplex PCR, the TCRdb table keeps only in-frame clones and is missing some. The sample has tens of thousands of clones, roughly 80% seen once. The CDR3 totals 16 residues. The chain couples TRBV21-1 to TRBJ2-1. TRBV21-1 is deemed a pseudogene. The receptor was isolated from a man aged 45-65 years in good health. Material: blood. The CDR3 region has the DNA TGTGCCAGCAGCAAAAGTACCGCAAGCTCCTACAATGAGCAGTTCTTC. Translating it yields CASSKSTASSYNEQFF.